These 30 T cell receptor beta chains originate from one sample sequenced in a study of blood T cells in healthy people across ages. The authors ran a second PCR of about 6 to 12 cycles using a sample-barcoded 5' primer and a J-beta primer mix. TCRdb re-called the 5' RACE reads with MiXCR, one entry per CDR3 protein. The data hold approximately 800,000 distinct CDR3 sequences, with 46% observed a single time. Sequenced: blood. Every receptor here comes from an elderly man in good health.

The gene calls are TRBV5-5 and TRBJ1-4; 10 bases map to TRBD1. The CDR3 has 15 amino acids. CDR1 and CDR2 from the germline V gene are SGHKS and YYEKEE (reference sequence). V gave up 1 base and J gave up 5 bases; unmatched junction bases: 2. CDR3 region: CASSLPGQGNEKLFF. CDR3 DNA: TGTGCCAGCAGCTTGCCGGGACAGGGGAATGAAAAACTGTTTTTT.

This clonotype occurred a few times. CDR3 loop: CASSQHGINEQFF. CDR3 nucleotide sequence: TGCGCCAGCAGCCAACACGGGATAAATGAGCAGTTCTTC. J is TRBJ2-1 and V is TRBV4-3, with TRBD2 as a possible D gene (5 bases). This CDR3 is built from 13 residues. The V gene's germline CDR1 is LGHNA and CDR2 YSLEER. V lost 2 bases to trimming and J lost 7 bases, with 9 bases between them.

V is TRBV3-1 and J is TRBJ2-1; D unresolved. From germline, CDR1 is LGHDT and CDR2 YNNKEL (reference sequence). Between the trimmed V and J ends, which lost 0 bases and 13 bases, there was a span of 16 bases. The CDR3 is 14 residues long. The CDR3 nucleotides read TGTGCCAGCAGCCAAGATACGAGAGCGCTCAGCCAGTTCTTC. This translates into CASSQDTRALSQFF.

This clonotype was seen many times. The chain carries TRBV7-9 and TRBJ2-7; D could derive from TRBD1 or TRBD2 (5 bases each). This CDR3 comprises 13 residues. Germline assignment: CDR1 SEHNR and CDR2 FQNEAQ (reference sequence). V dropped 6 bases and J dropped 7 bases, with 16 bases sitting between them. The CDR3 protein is CASRGTDLGEQYF. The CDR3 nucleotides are TGTGCCAGCAGGGGGACGGACCTTGGTGAGCAGTACTTC.

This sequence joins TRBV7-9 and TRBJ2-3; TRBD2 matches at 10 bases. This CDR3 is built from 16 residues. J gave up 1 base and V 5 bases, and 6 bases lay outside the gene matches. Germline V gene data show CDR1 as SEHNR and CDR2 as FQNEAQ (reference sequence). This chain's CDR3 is CASSPTSGIRTDTQYF. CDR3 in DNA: TGTGCCAGCAGCCCAACTAGCGGGATACGCACAGATACGCAGTATTTT.

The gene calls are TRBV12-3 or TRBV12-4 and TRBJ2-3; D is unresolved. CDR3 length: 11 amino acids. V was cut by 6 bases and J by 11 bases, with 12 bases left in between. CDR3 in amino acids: CASRGADVQYF. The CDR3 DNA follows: TGTGCCAGCAGAGGAGCAGATGTGCAGTATTTT.

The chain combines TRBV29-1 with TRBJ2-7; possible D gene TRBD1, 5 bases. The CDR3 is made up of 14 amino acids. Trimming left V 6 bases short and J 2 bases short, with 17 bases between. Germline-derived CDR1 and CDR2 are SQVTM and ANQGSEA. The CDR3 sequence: CSVRRGPLAYEQYF. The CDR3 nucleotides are TGCAGCGTGAGAAGGGGTCCGCTAGCCTACGAGCAGTACTTC.

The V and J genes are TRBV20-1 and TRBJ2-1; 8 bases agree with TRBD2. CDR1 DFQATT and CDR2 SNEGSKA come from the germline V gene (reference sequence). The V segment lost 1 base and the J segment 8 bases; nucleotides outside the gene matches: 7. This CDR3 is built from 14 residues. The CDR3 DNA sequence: TGCAGTGCTAGAGTTAGCGGGATTAGGGATGAGCAGTTCTTC. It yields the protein CSARVSGIRDEQFF.

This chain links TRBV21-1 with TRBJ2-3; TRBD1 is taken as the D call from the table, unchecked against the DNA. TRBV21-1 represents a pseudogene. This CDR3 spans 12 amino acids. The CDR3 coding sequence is TGTGCCAGCAGCCCCCCGGGATGTACGCAGTATTTT. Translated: CASSPPGCTQYF.

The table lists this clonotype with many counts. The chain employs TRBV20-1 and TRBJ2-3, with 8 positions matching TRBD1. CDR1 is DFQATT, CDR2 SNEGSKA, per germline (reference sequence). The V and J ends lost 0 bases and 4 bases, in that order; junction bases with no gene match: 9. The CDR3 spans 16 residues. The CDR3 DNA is TGCAGTGCTAGAGACCCCGGACAGGGCGGAGCAGATACGCAGTATTTT. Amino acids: CSARDPGQGGADTQYF.

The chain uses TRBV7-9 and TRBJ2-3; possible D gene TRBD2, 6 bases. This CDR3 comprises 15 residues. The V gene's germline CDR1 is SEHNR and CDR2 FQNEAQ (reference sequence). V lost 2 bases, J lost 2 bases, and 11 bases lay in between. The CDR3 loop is CASSLLGGTTDTQYF. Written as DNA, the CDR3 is TGTGCCAGCAGCTTACTCGGGGGTACCACAGATACGCAGTATTTT.

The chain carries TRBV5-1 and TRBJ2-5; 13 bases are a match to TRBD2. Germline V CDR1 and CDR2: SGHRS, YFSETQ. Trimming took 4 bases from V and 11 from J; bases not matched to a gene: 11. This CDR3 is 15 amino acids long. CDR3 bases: TGCGCCAGCAGCACCACTAGCGGGGGGGCCAATGAGCAGTACTTC. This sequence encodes CASSTTSGGANEQYF.

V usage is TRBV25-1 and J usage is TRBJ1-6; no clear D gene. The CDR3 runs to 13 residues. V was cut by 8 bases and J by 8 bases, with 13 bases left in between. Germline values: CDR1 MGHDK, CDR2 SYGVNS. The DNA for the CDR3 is TGTGCCAGCCTCGCAACAGTTCATTCACCCCTCCACTTT. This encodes CASLATVHSPLHF.

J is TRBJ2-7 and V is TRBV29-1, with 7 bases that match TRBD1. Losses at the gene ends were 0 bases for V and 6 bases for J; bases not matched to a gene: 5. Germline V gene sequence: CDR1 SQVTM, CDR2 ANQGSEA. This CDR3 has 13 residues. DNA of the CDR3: TGCAGCGTTGAAGATCAGGGGGTGGTCGAGCAGTACTTC. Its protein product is CSVEDQGVVEQYF.

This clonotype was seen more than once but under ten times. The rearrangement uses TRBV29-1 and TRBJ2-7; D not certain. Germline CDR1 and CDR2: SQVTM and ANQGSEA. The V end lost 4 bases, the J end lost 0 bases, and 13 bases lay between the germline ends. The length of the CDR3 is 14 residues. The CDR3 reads CSVVKAVASYEQYF. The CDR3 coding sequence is TGCAGCGTTGTGAAGGCGGTAGCCTCCTACGAGCAGTACTTC.

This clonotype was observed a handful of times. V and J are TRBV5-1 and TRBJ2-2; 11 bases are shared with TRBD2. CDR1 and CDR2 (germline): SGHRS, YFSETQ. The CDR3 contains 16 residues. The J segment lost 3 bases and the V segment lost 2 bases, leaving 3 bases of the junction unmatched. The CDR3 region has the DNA TGCGCCAGCAGCTTAACTAGCGGGAGAGACACCGGGGAGCTGTTTTTT. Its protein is CASSLTSGRDTGELFF.

CDR3 in DNA: TGTGCCAGCAGTACCGACCCCGGGGGGCACAACACCGGGGAGCTGTTTTTT. This translates into CASSTDPGGHNTGELFF. The V call is TRBV12-3 or TRBV12-4, the J call TRBJ2-2, with a tentative D call TRBD2 (7 bases). Trimming pared 5 bases from V and 2 bases from J, leaving 18 bases between. This CDR3 is built from 17 residues.

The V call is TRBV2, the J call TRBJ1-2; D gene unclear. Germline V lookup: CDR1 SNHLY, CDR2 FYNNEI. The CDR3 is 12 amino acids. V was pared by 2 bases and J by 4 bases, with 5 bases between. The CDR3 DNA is TGTGCCAGCAGTGAAAGGGCCTATGGCTACACCTTC. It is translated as CASSERAYGYTF.

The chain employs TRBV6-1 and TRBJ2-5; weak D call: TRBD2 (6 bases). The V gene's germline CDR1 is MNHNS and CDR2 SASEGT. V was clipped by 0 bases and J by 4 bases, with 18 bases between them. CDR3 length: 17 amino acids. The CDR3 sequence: CASSEAAKGRLGETQYF. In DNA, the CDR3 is TGTGCCAGCAGTGAAGCAGCAAAGGGACGACTAGGAGAGACCCAGTACTTC.

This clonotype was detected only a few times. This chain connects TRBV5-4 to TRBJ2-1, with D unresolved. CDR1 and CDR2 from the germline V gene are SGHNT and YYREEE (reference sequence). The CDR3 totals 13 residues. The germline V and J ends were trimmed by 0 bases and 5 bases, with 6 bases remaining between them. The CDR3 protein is CASSLATNNEQFF. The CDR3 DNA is TGTGCCAGCAGCTTGGCTACAAACAATGAGCAGTTCTTC. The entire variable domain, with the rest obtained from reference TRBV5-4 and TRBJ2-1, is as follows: ETGVTQSPTHLIKTRGQQVTLRCSSQSGHNTVSWYQQALGQGPQFIFQYYREEENGRGNFPPRFSGLQFPNYSSELNVNALELDDSALYLCASSLATNNEQFFGPGTRLTVL.

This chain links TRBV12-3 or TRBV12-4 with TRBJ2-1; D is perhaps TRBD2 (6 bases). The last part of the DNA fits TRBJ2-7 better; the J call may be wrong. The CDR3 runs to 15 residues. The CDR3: CASSLRRGEEEEQYF. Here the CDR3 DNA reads TGTGCCAGCAGTTTGAGGCGGGGCGAGGAAGAAGAGCAGTACTTC.

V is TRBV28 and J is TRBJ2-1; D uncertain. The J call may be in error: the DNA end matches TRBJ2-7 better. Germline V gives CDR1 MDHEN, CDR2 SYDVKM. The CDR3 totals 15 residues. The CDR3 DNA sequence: TGTGCCAGCAGGCCCCCCTGGAGCTCCAACAATGAGCAGTACTTC. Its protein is CASRPPWSSNNEQYF.

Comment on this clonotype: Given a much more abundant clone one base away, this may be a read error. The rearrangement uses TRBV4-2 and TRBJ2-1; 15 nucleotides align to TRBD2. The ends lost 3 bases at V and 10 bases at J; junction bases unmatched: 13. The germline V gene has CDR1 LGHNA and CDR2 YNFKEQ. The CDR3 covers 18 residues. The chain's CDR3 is CASSQRTSGRAMPYEQFF. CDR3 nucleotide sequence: TGTGCCAGCAGCCAGAGGACTAGCGGGAGGGCGATGCCCTACGAGCAGTTCTTC.

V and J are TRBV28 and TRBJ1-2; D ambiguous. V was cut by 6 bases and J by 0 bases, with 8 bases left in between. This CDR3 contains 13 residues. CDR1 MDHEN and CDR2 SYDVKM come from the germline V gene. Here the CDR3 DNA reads TGTGCCAGCAGAATCGCCGCTAACTATGGCTACACCTTC. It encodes CASRIAANYGYTF.

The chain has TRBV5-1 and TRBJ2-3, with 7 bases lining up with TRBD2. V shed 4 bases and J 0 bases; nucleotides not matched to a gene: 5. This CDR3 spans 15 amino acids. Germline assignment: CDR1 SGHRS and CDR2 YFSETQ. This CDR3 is CASSPSGGSTDTQYF. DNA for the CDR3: TGCGCCAGCAGCCCCTCGGGGGGAAGCACAGATACGCAGTATTTT.

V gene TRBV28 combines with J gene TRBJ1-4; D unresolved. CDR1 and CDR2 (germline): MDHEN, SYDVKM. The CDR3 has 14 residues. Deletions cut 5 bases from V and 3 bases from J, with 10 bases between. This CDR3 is CASSRTSSNEKLFF. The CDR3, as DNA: TGTGCCAGCAGTCGTACCTCGTCTAATGAAAAACTGTTTTTT.

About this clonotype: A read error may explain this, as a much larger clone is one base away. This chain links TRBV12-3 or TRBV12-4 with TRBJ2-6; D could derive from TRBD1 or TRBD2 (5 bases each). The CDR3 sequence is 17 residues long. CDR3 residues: CASYLGRPKPGADVLTF. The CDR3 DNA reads TGTGCCAGCTATCTGGGACGCCCAAAACCTGGGGCCGACGTCCTGACTTTC.

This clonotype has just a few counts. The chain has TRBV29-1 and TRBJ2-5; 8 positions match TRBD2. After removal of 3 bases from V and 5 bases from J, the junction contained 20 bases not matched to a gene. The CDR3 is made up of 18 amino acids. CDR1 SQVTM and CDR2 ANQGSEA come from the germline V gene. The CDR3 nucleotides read TGCAGCGTTGATGGATCAACTAGCGGAGCTAGCTTCGGGGAGACCCAGTACTTC. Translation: CSVDGSTSGASFGETQYF.

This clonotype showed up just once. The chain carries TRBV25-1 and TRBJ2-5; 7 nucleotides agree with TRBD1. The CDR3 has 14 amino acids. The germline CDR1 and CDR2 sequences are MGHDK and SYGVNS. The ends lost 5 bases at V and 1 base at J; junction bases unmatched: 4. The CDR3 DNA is TGTGCCAGCAGTCAGACAGGGCTCCAAGAGACCCAGTACTTC. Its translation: CASSQTGLQETQYF.

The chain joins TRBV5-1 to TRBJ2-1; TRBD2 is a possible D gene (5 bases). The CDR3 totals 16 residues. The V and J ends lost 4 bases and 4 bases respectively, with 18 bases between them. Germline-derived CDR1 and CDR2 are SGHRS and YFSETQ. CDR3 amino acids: CASSVGSVGVYNEQFF. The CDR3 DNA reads TGCGCCAGCAGCGTTGGTAGCGTCGGGGTTTACAATGAGCAGTTCTTC.